Sequencing of this T cell receptor beta chain was carried out in a study of CD8 T cells in ankylosing spondylitis. Study-level results: Made up of under 10 highly homologous variants, a TCR beta motif appeared characteristic of ankylosing spondylitis blood.

TCRdb re-called the 5' RACE reads through MiXCR, storing one row per CDR3 protein. The table shows around 770,000 distinct CDR3 sequences, with over 9.5% occurring only once. This clonotype was seen a few times. Its cognate antigen is unknown. V gave up 4 bases and J gave up 4 bases, with 8 bases separating them. The CDR3 totals 13 residues. CDR1 SGHRS and CDR2 YFSETQ come from the germline V gene. This clonotype was obtained from a male donor with ankylosing spondylitis. Sequenced: blood, either unsorted or a sorted T cell fraction (not recorded which). The rearrangement uses TRBV5-1 and TRBJ2-2; D possibly corresponds to TRBD2 (5 bases). CDR3 loop: CASSTGSTGELFF. The DNA of the CDR3 is TGCGCCAGCAGCACTGGGAGCACCGGGGAGCTGTTTTTT.